This is a list of T cell receptor beta chains from one sample in a study of Ad26.COV2.S vaccination and SARS-CoV-2 variants. Measured with immunoSEQ multiplex PCR; TCRdb has only the in-frame clones, and not every one. The sample lists 500,000 or so clones; roughly nine tenths were seen once. Material: peripheral blood, obtained in a trial of Ad26.COV2.S vaccine versus placebo. The origin of the receptors is a person between 18 and 60 years old who received the Ad26.COV2.S COVID-19 vaccine or a placebo. Each CDR3 is given with its conserved first and last residue. Size values are once, few and many counts, or a class for expanded clones, and some rows have none.

v_call	clone_size	cdr3_aa
TRBV20-1	.	CSASPKNEKLFF
TRBV29-1	.	CSVEDGGREAFF
TRBV5-4	.	CASSGIAGGFYNEQFF
TRBV9	few	CASSSDGRPYNEQFF
TRBV19	.	CASSMRGWGAPHGYTF
TRBV5-4	.	CASSSPSGVDNEQFF
TRBV29-1	.	CSVEGRMNTEAFF
TRBV6-5	.	CASSRSPGAGNTIYF
TRBV7-2	.	CASSLVVSDNQPQHF
TRBV28	.	CASSRDRGNQPQHF
TRBV5-1	.	CASSVQGSGYTEAFF